The subject of this entry is one T cell receptor (beta chain). The antigen is unknown. This record belongs to a study of neoadjuvant nivolumab and ipilimumab in lung cancer. General observations from the study: Higher pretherapy blood TCR richness went with higher resected-tumor richness.

Profiling relied on immunoSEQ multiplex PCR, and the TCRdb table lists in-frame clones only, not all of them. The sample lists about 5,300 clones; 91% were seen once. The germline V and J ends were trimmed by 4 bases and 7 bases, with 11 bases remaining between them. Per germline, CDR1 SGHNT and CDR2 YYREEE (reference sequence). This CDR3 is built from 12 residues. This sample comprised blood, obtained after neoadjuvant nivolumab, alone or with ipilimumab, at or shortly before surgery. This TCR was recovered from an adult with non-small cell lung cancer. Some clones in this sample may be carry-over from other donors' samples. This sequence joins TRBV5-4 and TRBJ1-1; TRBD1 might be the D (5 bases). The CDR3 sequence: CASSRDGFEAFF. In nucleotides, the CDR3 is TGTGCCAGCAGCCGGGACGGGTTTGAAGCTTTCTTT.